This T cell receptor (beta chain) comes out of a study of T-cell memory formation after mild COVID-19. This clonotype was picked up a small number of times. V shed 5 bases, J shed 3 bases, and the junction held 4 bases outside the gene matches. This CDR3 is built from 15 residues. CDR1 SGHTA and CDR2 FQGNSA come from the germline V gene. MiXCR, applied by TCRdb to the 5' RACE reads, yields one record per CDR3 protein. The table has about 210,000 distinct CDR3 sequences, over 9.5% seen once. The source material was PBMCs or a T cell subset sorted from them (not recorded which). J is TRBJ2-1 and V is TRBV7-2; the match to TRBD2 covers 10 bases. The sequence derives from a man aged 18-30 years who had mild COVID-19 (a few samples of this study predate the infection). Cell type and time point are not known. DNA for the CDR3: TGTGCCAGCAGCCCCGGGACTAGCGACTACAATGAGCAGTTCTTC. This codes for CASSPGTSDYNEQFF.